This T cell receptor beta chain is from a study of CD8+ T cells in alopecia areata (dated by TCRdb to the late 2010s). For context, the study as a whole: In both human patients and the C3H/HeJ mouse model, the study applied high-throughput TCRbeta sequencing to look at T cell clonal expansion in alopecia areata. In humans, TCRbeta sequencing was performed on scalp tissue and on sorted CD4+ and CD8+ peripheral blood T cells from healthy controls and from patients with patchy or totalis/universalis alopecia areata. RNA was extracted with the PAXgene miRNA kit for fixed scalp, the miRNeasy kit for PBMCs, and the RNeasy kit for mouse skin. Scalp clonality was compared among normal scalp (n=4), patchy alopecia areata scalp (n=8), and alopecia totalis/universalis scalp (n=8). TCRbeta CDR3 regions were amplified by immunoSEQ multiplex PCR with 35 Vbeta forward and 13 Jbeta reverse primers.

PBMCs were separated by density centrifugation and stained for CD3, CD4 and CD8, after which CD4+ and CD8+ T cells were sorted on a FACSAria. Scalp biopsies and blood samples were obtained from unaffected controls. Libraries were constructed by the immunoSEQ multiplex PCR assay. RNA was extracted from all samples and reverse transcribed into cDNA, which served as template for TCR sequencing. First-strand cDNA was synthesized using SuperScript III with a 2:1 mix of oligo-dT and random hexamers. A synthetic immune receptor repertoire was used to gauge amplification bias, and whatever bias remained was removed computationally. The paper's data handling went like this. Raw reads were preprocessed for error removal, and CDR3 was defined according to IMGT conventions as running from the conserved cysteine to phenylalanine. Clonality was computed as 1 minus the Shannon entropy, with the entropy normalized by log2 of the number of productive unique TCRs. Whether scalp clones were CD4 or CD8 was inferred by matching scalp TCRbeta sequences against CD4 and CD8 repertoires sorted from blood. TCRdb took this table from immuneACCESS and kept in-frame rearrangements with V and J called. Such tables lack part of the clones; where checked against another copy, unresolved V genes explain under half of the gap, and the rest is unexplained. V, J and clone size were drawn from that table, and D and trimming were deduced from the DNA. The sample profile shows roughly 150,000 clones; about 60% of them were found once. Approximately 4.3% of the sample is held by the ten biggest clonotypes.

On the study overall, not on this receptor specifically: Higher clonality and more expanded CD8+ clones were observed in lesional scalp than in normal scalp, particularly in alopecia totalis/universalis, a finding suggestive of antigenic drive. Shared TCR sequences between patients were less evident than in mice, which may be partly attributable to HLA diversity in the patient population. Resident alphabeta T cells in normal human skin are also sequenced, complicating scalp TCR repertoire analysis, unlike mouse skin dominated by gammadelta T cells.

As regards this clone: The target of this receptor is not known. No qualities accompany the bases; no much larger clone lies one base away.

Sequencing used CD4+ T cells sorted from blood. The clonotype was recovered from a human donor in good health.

In nucleotides, the sequence is TGCAGCGTTGACTTAGCGGGAGCGTCCTACAATGAGCAGTTCTTC. Its protein is CSVDLAGASYNEQFF. Rearrangement joined TRBV29-1 to TRBJ2-1, and TRBD2 matches 9 of the central bases. V lost 3 bases and J lost 1 base, and the count of bases not matched to a germline gene is 4. The germline V gene yields SQVTM for CDR1 and ANQGSEA for CDR2. The CDR3 measures 15 amino acids from cysteine to phenylalanine. Only the CDR3 region is kept as DNA, spanning 45 bases read in frame from base 1.